This T cell receptor beta chain was documented in a study of Siglec-9 on CD8 T cells in melanoma. The repertoire was sequenced with immunoSEQ multiplex PCR; TCRdb's copy has only in-frame clones and lacks some. The table has about 30,000 clones, about 80% seen once. In germline, CDR1 is LNHDA, CDR2 SQIVND (reference sequence). This CDR3 spans 12 amino acids. J gave up 0 bases and V 9 bases, and 1 base lay outside the gene matches. The sequence was collected from a human donor in good health. The specimen sequenced was Siglec-9- CD8+ T cells sorted from blood. This chain connects TRBV19 to TRBJ2-7; TRBD2 matches at 8 bases. The CDR3 protein is CASGTSSYEQYF. CDR3 DNA: TGTGCCAGCGGGACTAGCTCCTACGAGCAGTACTTC.